This TCR beta chain was profiled in a study of shared clonotypes between healthy human individuals. Germline V gene data show CDR1 as MNHEY and CDR2 as SVGAGI. Trimming cost V 4 bases and J 0 bases, with 10 bases left between them. The CDR3 has 15 amino acids. Concerning this clone itself: A far larger clone differs by one base, so this is likely a read error.

Measured with immunoSEQ multiplex PCR; TCRdb has only the in-frame clones, and not every one. Of around 440,000 clones listed, around 77% were seen once; the top ten hold 12%. The sample consisted of PBMCs. The sequence was obtained from a woman aged 40 to 55 in good health. Some clones in this sample may be carry-over from other donors' samples. The genes are TRBV6-5 and TRBJ2-4; unclear D gene. CDR3 in amino acids: CASSLQSVAKNIQYF. CDR3 coding DNA: TGTGCCAGCAGTTTGCAGAGCGTAGCCAAAAACATTCAGTACTTC.